What follows describes a single T cell receptor beta chain. Its matching antigen is unknown. This table comes from immunoSEQ multiplex PCR, and its TCRdb copy is limited to in-frame clones, with some not included. The sample carries about 8,000 clones, 70% to 90% recorded once. Stated time point: inflamed ileum from the surgical specimen. This specimen belongs to a study of T cell repertoires in ileal Crohn's disease. Study-wide results and limits: Compared with non-smokers, active smokers at surgery showed more clonal expansions.

J lost 13 bases, V lost 3 bases, and 3 bases had no gene match. The length of the CDR3 is 11 residues. Germline loops: CDR1 KGHSH, CDR2 LQKENI. The sequence derives from an adult with Crohn's disease. The sequenced sample was ileal tissue. The chain joins TRBV18 to TRBJ2-7; 10 positions agree with TRBD2. The CDR3 protein is CASSPGTSAYF. In DNA, the CDR3 is TGTGCCAGCTCACCCGGGACTAGCGCTTACTTC.